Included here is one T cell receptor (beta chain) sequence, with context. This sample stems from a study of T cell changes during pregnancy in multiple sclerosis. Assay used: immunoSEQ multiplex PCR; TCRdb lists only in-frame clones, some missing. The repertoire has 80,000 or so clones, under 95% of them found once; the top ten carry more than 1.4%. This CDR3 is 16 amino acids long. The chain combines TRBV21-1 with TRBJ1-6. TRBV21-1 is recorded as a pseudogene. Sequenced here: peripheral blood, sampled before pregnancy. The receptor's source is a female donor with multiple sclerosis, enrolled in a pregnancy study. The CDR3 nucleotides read TGTGCCAGCAGCAAAACTCCCCCAGCGTTCTGGGCACCCCTCCACTTT. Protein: CASSKTPPAFWAPLHF.